This TCR beta chain was captured by sequencing in a study of monozygotic twins with inflammatory bowel disease. After re-calling the 5' RACE reads, TCRdb lists one entry per CDR3 protein, DNA absent. The sample includes some 89,000 distinct CDR3 sequences. This CDR3 contains 17 residues. The germline V gene encodes CDR1 SQVTM and CDR2 ANQGSEA. A word on this clonotype: No antigen is known for it.

Study findings and constraints: Those with IBD had lower TCRbeta diversity (inverse Simpson) than their healthy co-twins did.

The rearrangement uses TRBV29-1 and TRBJ1-2; TCRdb's D gene call, TRBD1, goes unchecked for lack of DNA. This TCR derives from a human donor with ulcerative colitis or Crohn's disease, or a healthy co-twin of an affected twin (not recorded which). Sequenced input: blood. CDR3 sequence: CSVANLPGQGTNYGYTF.